The clone carrying this T cell receptor beta chain was recorded a few times. The germline CDR1 and CDR2 sequences are SGHTA and FQGNSA. V shed 6 bases, J shed 5 bases, and the junction held 5 bases outside the gene matches. The CDR3 totals 13 residues. Donors comprised only Caucasian adults living in Nashville, Tennessee. Researchers partitioned CD4+ cells into CD45RA+ naive and CD45RA-negative memory subsets. Profiled with immunoSEQ multiplex PCR; TCRdb holds only in-frame clones, not every one. This sample carries some 2,000,000 clones, around 95% of them seen once, and the ten largest clones take under 0.15%. This record comes from a study of shared clonotypes between healthy human individuals.

V and J are TRBV7-2 and TRBJ1-2, with 8 nucleotides matching TRBD1. Sequenced material: naive CD4+ T cells sorted from blood. Sample subset: CD45RA+ positively selected. The sequence was collected from a man aged 18 to 35 in good health. This chain's CDR3 is CASRPTGGYGYTF. The CDR3 region has the DNA TGTGCCAGCAGGCCCACAGGGGGGTATGGCTACACCTTC. The full variable domain, its missing parts supplied by reference TRBV7-2 and TRBJ1-2, is GAGVSQSPSNKVTEKGKDVELRCDPISGHTALYWYRQSLGQGLEFLIYFQGNSAPDKSGLPSDRFSAERTGGSVSTLTIQRTQQEDSAVYLCASRPTGGYGYTFGSGTRLTVV.